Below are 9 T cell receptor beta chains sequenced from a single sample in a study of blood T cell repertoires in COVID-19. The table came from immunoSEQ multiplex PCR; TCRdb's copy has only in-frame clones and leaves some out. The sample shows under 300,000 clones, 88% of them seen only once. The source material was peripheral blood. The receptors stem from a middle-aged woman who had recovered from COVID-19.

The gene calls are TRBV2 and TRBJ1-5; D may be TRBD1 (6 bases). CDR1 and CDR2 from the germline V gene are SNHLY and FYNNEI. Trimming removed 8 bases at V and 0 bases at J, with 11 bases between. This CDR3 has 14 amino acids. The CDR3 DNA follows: TGTGCCAGCGGGGGGGGCCTTAGCAATCAGCCCCAGCATTTT. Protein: CASGGGLSNQPQHF.

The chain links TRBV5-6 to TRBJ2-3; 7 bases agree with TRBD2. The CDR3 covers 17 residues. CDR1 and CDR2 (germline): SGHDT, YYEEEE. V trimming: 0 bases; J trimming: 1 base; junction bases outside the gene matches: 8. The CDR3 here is CASSLVSGGPGTDTQYF. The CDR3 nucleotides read TGTGCCAGCAGCTTGGTCTCGGGAGGCCCTGGCACAGATACGCAGTATTTT.

This CDR3 reads CASSKGQGEADTQYF. The CDR3 nucleotides read TGTGCCAGCAGCAAAGGGCAGGGGGAAGCAGATACGCAGTATTTT. The gene calls are TRBV21-1 and TRBJ2-3; TRBD1, the table's D call, lacks a check against the DNA. TRBV21-1 is a pseudogene. The CDR3 totals 15 residues.

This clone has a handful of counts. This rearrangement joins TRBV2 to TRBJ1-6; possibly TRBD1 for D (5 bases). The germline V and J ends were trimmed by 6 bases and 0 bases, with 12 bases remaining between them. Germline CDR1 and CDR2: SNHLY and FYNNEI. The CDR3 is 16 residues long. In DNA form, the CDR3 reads TGTGCCAGCAGGAGGGACTCCAGCTCCTATAATTCACCCCTCCACTTT. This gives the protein CASRRDSSSYNSPLHF.

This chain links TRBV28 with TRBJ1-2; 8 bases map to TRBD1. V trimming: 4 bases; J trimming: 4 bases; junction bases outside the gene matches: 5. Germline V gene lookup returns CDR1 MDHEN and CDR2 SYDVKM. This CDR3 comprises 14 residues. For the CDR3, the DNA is TGTGCCAGCAGTTCCAGGGGGCCGGTCTATGGCTACACCTTC. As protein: CASSSRGPVYGYTF.

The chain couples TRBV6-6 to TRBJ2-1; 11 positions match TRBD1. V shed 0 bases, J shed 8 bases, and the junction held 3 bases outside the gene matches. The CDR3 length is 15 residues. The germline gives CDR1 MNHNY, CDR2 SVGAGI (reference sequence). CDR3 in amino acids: CASSYSGQGGDEQFF. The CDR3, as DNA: TGTGCCAGCAGTTACTCGGGACAGGGGGGGGATGAGCAGTTCTTC.

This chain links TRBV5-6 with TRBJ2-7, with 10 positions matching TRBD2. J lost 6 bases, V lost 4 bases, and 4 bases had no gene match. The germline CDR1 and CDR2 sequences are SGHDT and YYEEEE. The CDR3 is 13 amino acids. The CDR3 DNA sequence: TGTGCCAGCAGCCCAGCGGGAGGGCGCGAGCAGTACTTC. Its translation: CASSPAGGREQYF.

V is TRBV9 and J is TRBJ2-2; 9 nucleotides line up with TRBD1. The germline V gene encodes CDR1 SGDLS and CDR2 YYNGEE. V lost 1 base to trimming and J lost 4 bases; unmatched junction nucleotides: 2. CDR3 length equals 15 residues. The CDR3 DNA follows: TGTGCCAGCAGCGTAAACAGGGGGCTCACCGGGGAGCTGTTTTTT. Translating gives CASSVNRGLTGELFF. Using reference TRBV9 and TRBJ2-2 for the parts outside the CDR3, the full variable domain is DSGVTQTPKHLITATGQRVTLRCSPRSGDLSVYWYQQSLDQGLQFLIQYYNGEERAKGNILERFSAQQFPDLHSELNLSSLELGDSALYFCASSVNRGLTGELFFGEGSRLTVL.

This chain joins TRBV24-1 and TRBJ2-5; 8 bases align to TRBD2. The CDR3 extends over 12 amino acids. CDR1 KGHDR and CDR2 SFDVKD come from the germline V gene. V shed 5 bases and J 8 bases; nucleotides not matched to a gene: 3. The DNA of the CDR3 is TGTGCCACCAGTGTCGGGGGGGGCACCCAGTACTTC. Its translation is CATSVGGGTQYF.